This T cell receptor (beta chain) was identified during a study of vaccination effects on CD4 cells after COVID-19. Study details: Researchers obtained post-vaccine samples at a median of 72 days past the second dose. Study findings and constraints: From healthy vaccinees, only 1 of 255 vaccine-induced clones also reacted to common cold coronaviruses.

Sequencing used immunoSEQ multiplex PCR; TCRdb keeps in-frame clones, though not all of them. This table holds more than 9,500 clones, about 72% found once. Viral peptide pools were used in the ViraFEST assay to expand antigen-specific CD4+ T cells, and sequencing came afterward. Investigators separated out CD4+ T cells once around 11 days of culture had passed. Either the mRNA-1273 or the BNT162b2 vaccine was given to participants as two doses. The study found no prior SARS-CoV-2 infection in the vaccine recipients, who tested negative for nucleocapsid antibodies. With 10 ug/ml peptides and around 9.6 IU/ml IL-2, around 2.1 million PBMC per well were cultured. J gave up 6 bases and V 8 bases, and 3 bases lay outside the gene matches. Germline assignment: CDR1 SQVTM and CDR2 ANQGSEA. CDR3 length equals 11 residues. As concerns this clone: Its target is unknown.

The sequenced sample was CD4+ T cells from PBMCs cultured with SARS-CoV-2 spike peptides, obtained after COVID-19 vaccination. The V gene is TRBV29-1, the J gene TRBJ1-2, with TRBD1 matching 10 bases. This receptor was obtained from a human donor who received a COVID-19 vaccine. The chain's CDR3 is CSLGQGDGYTF. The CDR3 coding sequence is TGCAGCTTAGGACAGGGGGATGGCTACACCTTC.